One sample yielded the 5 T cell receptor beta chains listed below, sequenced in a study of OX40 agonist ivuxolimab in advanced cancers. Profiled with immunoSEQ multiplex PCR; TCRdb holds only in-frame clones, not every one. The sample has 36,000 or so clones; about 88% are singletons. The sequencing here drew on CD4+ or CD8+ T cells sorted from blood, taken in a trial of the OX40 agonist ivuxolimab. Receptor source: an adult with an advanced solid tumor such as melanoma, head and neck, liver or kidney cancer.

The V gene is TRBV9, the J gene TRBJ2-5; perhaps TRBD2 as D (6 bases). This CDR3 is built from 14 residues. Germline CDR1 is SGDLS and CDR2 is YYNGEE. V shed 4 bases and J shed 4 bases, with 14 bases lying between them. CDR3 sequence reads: CASSLGSGPETQYF. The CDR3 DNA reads TGTGCCAGCAGCCTTGGGAGCGGGCCAGAGACCCAGTACTTC.

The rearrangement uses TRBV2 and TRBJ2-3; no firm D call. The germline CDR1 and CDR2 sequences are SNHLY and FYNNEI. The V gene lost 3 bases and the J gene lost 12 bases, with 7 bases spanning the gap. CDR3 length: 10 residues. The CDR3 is CASSDGRQYF. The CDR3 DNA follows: TGTGCCAGCAGTGACGGCCGTCAGTATTTT. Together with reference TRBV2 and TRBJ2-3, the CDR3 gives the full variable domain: EPEVTQTPSHQVTQMGQEVILRCVPISNHLYFYWYRQILGQKVEFLVSFYNNEISEKSEIFDDQFSVERPDGSNFTLKIRSTKLEDSAMYFCASSDGRQYFGPGTRLTVL.

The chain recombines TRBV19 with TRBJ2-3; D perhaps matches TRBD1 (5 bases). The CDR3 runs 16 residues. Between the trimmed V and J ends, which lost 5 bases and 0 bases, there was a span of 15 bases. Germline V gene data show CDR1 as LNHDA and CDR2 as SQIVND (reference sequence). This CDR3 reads CASSYRTSTSTDTQYF. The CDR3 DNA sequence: TGTGCCAGTAGTTACAGGACCTCTACTAGCACAGATACGCAGTATTTT.

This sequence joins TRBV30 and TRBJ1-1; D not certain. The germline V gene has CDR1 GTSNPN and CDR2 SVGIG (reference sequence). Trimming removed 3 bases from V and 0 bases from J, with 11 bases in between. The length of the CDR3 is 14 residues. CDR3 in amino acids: CAWRVQNLNTEAFF. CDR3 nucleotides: TGTGCCTGGAGAGTTCAGAACCTGAACACTGAAGCTTTCTTT.

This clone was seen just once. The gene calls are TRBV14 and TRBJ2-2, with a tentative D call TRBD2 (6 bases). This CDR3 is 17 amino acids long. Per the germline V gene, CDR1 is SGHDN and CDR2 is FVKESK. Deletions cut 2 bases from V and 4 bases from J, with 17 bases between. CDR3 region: CASSQRRGTATTGELFF. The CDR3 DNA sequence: TGTGCCAGCAGCCAACGGCGCGGGACTGCCACCACCGGGGAGCTGTTTTTT. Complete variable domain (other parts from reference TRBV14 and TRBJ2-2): EAGVTQFPSHSVIEKGQTVTLRCDPISGHDNLYWYRRVMGKEIKFLLHFVKESKQDESGMPNNRFLAERTGGTYSTLKVQPAELEDSGVYFCASSQRRGTATTGELFFGEGSRLTVL.